This record covers a single T cell receptor (beta chain). This entry is derived from a study of blood T cell repertoires in COVID-19. At the level of the study: COVID-19 samples, acute and convalescent, were from the United States, Italy and Spain. In each case, the material was cDNA or gDNA derived from T cells, B-cell-depleted T cells, or PBMCs.

Original processing notes: Estimates of nucleated cell counts were drawn from the amplification of reference gene primers. Generated by immunoSEQ multiplex PCR, the TCRdb table keeps only in-frame clones and is missing some. That table gives V, J and clone size, and the DNA gave D and trimming. Of about 170,000 clones listed, about 86% are singletons. Germline V CDR1 and CDR2: MRHNA, SNTAGT. Unmatched junction bases numbered 6, after V lost 5 bases and J lost 6 bases. The CDR3 covers 14 residues. Material: peripheral blood. This chain uses TRBV6-4 with TRBJ2-3; 9 nucleotides match TRBD2. This clonotype was sampled from a woman in her 70s who had recovered from COVID-19. The CDR3 is CASSKAGGYDTQYF. The CDR3 region has the DNA TGTGCCAGCAGTAAAGCGGGAGGCTATGATACGCAGTATTTT.